These 20 T cell receptor beta chains came from one sample sequenced in a study of cytomegalovirus exposure and HLA in healthy donors. Vbeta (60) and Jbeta (13) primers were used in the PCR. Sequencing used immunoSEQ multiplex PCR; TCRdb keeps in-frame clones, though not all of them. The sample carries 150,000 or so clones, almost 85% recorded once. Sample: PBMCs. The source is a woman aged 40 to 50 in good health and CMV-seronegative.

This clone occurred a few times. This sequence joins TRBV10-2 and TRBJ2-3; the match to TRBD2 covers 16 bases. The trim removed 4 bases at V and 2 bases at J, leaving 6 bases unmatched. This CDR3 has 18 amino acids. Germline V gene sequence: CDR1 WSHSY, CDR2 SAAADI. CDR3 amino acids: CASSGRGTSGRATDTQYF. In DNA, the CDR3 is TGCGCCAGCAGTGGGCGCGGGACTAGCGGGAGGGCCACAGATACGCAGTATTTT.

V gene TRBV18 combines with J gene TRBJ1-5; 7 nucleotides line up with TRBD1. CDR3 size: 16 residues. The germline gives CDR1 KGHSH, CDR2 LQKENI. V shed 3 bases, J shed 2 bases, and the junction held 7 bases outside the gene matches. The CDR3 loop is CASSPTTGTGNQPQHF. Written as DNA, the CDR3 is TGTGCCAGCTCACCCACGACAGGGACTGGCAATCAGCCCCAGCATTTT.

This chain joins TRBV7-8 and TRBJ2-4; D not resolved. The CDR3 totals 13 residues. CDR1 and CDR2 from the germline V gene are SGHVS and FQNEAQ. Trimming pared 5 bases from V and 7 bases from J, leaving 12 bases between. The CDR3 region is CASSPSLFNIQYF. The CDR3, as DNA: TGTGCCAGCAGCCCGTCCCTGTTCAACATTCAGTACTTC.

CDR3 sequence reads: CASSPGNIGRSGNTIYF. Here the CDR3 DNA reads TGTGCCAGCAGTCCAGGCAACATCGGGAGGTCTGGAAACACCATATATTTT. This chain joins TRBV28 and TRBJ1-3; D not certain. In germline, CDR1 is MDHEN, CDR2 SYDVKM. V lost 5 bases and J lost 1, with 18 bases in between. The CDR3 contains 17 residues.

The genes are TRBV27 and TRBJ1-1; TRBD1 aligns across 8 bases. Trimming took 3 bases from V and 6 from J; bases not matched to a gene: 6. The CDR3 is 14 amino acids. Germline V CDR1 and CDR2: MNHEY, SMNVEV (reference sequence). The CDR3: CASSFLTGESEAFF. The DNA for the CDR3 is TGTGCCAGCAGTTTCCTGACAGGGGAGTCTGAAGCTTTCTTT.

This chain links TRBV4-2 with TRBJ1-1, with D unresolved. V gave up 3 bases and J gave up 1 base, with 15 bases separating them. Germline CDR1 is LGHNA and CDR2 is YNFKEQ. The CDR3 runs 16 residues. CDR3 sequence reads: CASSHGSRDTNTEAFF. The CDR3 nucleotides are TGTGCCAGCAGCCATGGCTCGAGAGACACGAACACTGAAGCTTTCTTT.

The rearrangement joins TRBV27 to TRBJ2-5; D is ambiguous. CDR1 MNHEY and CDR2 SMNVEV come from the germline V gene (reference sequence). Trimming cost V 4 bases and J 7 bases, with 10 bases left between them. The CDR3 covers 12 residues. In nucleotides, the CDR3 is TGTGCCAGCAGTTCCTCCGTCGGGACCCAGTACTTC. Translation: CASSSSVGTQYF.

This rearrangement joins TRBV9 to TRBJ1-3, with D possibly matching TRBD1 (6 bases). V shed 3 bases and J shed 6 bases, with 19 bases lying between them. This CDR3 contains 16 residues. Germline CDR1 SGDLS, CDR2 YYNGEE. CDR3 amino acids: CASSAPGQSMINTIYF. The CDR3 DNA follows: TGTGCCAGCAGCGCGCCGGGACAATCGATGATAAACACCATATATTTT.

The chain has TRBV5-8 and TRBJ2-7; the match to TRBD1 covers 9 bases. The CDR3 spans 15 residues. V trimming: 4 bases; J trimming: 5 bases; junction bases outside the gene matches: 10. Germline-derived CDR1 and CDR2 are SGHTS and YDEGEE. The CDR3: CASSVSGTGFDEQYF. DNA of the CDR3: TGTGCCAGCAGCGTTTCCGGGACAGGGTTCGACGAGCAGTACTTC.

The V gene is TRBV28, the J gene TRBJ1-5, with a tentative D call TRBD1 (5 bases). Germline assignment: CDR1 MDHEN and CDR2 SYDVKM. This CDR3 is built from 15 residues. The V end lost 2 bases, the J end lost 0 bases, and 8 bases lay between the germline ends. The CDR3 here is CASSLRGYSNQPQHF. Written as DNA, the CDR3 is TGTGCCAGCAGTTTACGGGGGTATAGCAATCAGCCCCAGCATTTT.

The chain carries TRBV7-3 and TRBJ2-3; possible D gene TRBD2, 5 bases. The germline gives CDR1 SGHTA, CDR2 FQGTGA. The ends were cut back, 2 bases at V and 5 bases at J, with 14 bases in the middle. The CDR3 has 15 amino acids. The CDR3 DNA sequence: TGTGCCAGCAGCTTATCGGGTGGAGGCGAAGATACGCAGTATTTT. Translated: CASSLSGGGEDTQYF. The full variable domain, its missing parts supplied by reference TRBV7-3 and TRBJ2-3, is GAGVSQTPSNKVTEKGKYVELRCDPISGHTALYWYRQSLGQGPEFLIYFQGTGAADDSGLPNDRFFAVRPEGSVSTLKIQRTERGDSAVYLCASSLSGGGEDTQYFGPGTRLTVL.

CDR3 sequence (DNA): TGTGCCAGCAGCATAGGGACAGGGCATGGCTACACCTTC. Translation: CASSIGTGHGYTF. The chain uses TRBV7-2 and TRBJ1-2; TRBD1 aligns across 9 bases. This CDR3 region has 13 residues. After removal of 5 bases from V and 6 bases from J, the junction contained 4 bases not matched to a gene. The V gene's germline CDR1 is SGHTA and CDR2 FQGNSA.

The chain employs TRBV18 and TRBJ2-3; D is unclear. CDR1 is KGHSH and CDR2 is LQKENI in the germline V gene. The V end lost 1 base, the J end lost 4 bases, and 6 bases lay between the germline ends. CDR3 length equals 13 residues. CDR3 amino acids: CASSPLGADTQYF. The CDR3 DNA sequence: TGTGCCAGCTCACCACTGGGCGCAGATACGCAGTATTTT.

The chain employs TRBV7-9 and TRBJ2-5; the match to TRBD2 covers 9 bases. The junction had 13 bases not matched to a gene; V was cut back by 4 bases and J by 7 bases. In germline, CDR1 is SEHNR, CDR2 FQNEAQ (reference sequence). The CDR3 is made up of 16 amino acids. The CDR3 nucleotides read TGTGCCAGCAGCTACCTAGCGGGATGGGGCAAAGTGACCCAGTACTTC. Translating it yields CASSYLAGWGKVTQYF.

In DNA, the CDR3 is TGTGCCAGCAGCCAAGAATCATTGGCGGGACTAGCGGCCAATGAGCAGTTCTTC. It codes for CASSQESLAGLAANEQFF. The chain couples TRBV14 to TRBJ2-1, with 11 nucleotides matching TRBD2. Germline assignment: CDR1 SGHDN and CDR2 FVKESK. Germline trimming cut 0 bases from V and 6 bases from J; bases unmatched to any gene: 10. The CDR3 extends over 18 amino acids.

This clone occurred once. The chain is built from TRBV5-1 and TRBJ2-1; 8 bases agree with TRBD2. With V trimmed by 4 bases and J by 6 bases, 3 bases remained unmatched. Germline lookup yields CDR1 SGHRS and CDR2 YFSETQ. This CDR3 has 13 amino acids. CDR3 sequence reads: CASSSGGANEQFF. Here the CDR3 DNA reads TGCGCCAGCAGCAGCGGGGGAGCCAATGAGCAGTTCTTC.

This chain joins TRBV5-1 and TRBJ1-3; D gene uncertain. Germline CDR1 is SGHRS and CDR2 is YFSETQ. There are 13 residues in the CDR3. Trimming removed 7 bases from V and 0 bases from J, with 8 bases in between. CDR3 loop: CASSVSSGNTIYF. In nucleotides, the CDR3 is TGCGCCAGCTCTGTGAGCTCTGGAAACACCATATATTTT.

The CDR3 nucleotides read TGTGCCAGCTCACGAAATCCTGAGCCTAACACTGAAGCTTTCTTT. This codes for CASSRNPEPNTEAFF. The chain couples TRBV18 to TRBJ1-1; D unresolved. Germline CDR1 KGHSH, CDR2 LQKENI. V was trimmed by 4 bases and J by 2 bases, leaving 14 bases between them. The CDR3 runs to 15 residues.

CDR3 in DNA: TGTGCCAGCAGTGATCGACTAGCGGGGAGCTCCTACAATGAGCAGTTCTTC. Its translation: CASSDRLAGSSYNEQFF. This chain joins TRBV6-1 and TRBJ2-1, with TRBD2 matching 11 bases. CDR3 size: 17 residues. With V trimmed by 3 bases and J by 0 bases, 4 bases remained unmatched. Germline CDR1 is MNHNS and CDR2 is SASEGT.

V is TRBV28 and J is TRBJ2-3, with 9 bases fitting TRBD2. CDR1 MDHEN and CDR2 SYDVKM come from the germline V gene. CDR3 size: 15 residues. V lost 2 bases, J lost 5 bases, and 5 bases stayed unmatched. CDR3 protein: CASSLGASGIDTQYF. CDR3 in DNA: TGTGCCAGCAGTTTAGGGGCTAGCGGGATAGATACGCAGTATTTT.